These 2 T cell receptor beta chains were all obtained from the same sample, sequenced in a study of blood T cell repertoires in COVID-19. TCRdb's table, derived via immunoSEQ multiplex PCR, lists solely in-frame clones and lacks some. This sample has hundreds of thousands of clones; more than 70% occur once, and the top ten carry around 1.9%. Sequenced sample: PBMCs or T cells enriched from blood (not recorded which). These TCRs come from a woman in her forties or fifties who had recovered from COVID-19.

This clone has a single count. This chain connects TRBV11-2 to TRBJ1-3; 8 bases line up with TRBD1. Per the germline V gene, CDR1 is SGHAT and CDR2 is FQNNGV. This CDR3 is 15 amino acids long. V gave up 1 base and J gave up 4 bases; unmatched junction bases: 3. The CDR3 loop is CASSLVTGVGNTIYF. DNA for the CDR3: TGTGCCAGCAGCTTAGTGACAGGGGTCGGAAACACCATATATTTT.

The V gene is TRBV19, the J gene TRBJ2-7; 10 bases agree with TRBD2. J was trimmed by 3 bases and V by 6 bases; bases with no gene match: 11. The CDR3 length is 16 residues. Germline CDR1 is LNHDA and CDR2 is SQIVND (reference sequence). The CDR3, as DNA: TGTGCCAGTAGCAGATGGGGGCTAGCGGGGGTCTACGAGCAGTACTTC. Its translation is CASSRWGLAGVYEQYF.